This is a list of T cell receptor beta chains from one sample in a study of cytomegalovirus exposure and HLA in healthy donors. This table comes from immunoSEQ multiplex PCR, and its TCRdb copy is limited to in-frame clones, with some not included. The table lists fewer than 90,000 clones, approximately 81% of them singletons. Sequencing input: PBMCs. Source of these receptors: a woman aged 18-29 years in good health and CMV-seropositive. CDR3s include the opening cysteine and the closing phenylalanine or tryptophan. D genes are given only for firm matches. The size of a clone is reported for some rows only, either as once, few or many, or as a class for expanded clones.

TGCGCCAGCAGCCAAGATTGGCGGGACAGGGGATACGAGCAGTACTTC | CASSQDWRDRGYEQYF | TRBD1 | TRBJ2-7 | TRBV4-1 | NA
TGTGCCAGCAGCGATGGACAGGGAGACCCTCGGGCCGGGGAGCTGTTTTTT | CASSDGQGDPRAGELFF | TRBD1 | TRBJ2-2 | TRBV14 | NA
TGTGCCAGCAGCTTTAATACCGACACGGCAAACTATGGCTACACCTTC | CASSFNTDTANYGYTF | NA | TRBJ1-2 | TRBV7-2 | NA
TGTGCCAGCAGTTGGACATTCTTCAACAATGAGCAGTTCTTC | CASSWTFFNNEQFF | NA | TRBJ2-1 | TRBV2 | NA
TGCGCCAGCAGCCAAGACCGCTATGGCTACACCTTC | CASSQDRYGYTF | NA | TRBJ1-2 | TRBV4-1 | few
TGTGCCAGCAGTTCCTTGGGGGCCGTGACAGATACGCAGTATTTT | CASSSLGAVTDTQYF | NA | TRBJ2-3 | TRBV27 | NA
TGTGCCAGCAGTTTACAGGGGGCGATCGGCTACACCTTC | CASSLQGAIGYTF | TRBD1 | TRBJ1-2 | TRBV28 | few
TGTGCCAGCAGCTCATACTCCGGGACAGGGGGCTACGAGCAGTACTTC | CASSSYSGTGGYEQYF | TRBD1 | TRBJ2-7 | TRBV11-3 | NA
TGTGCCACCAGCAGAAAGGACAGGTCCTATTGGGATACGCAGTATTTT | CATSRKDRSYWDTQYF | TRBD1 | TRBJ2-3 | TRBV15 | NA
TGTGCCAGCAGCTACGATGTGGGGGGGCTGAGCACCGGGGAGCTGTTTTTT | CASSYDVGGLSTGELFF | NA | TRBJ2-2 | TRBV11-3 | NA
TGTGCCAGCAGCTCGGTAGGGGGCCGAACCTACGAGCAGTACTTC | CASSSVGGRTYEQYF | TRBD1 | TRBJ2-7 | TRBV7-8 | NA
TGTGCCAGCAGCTTGGGGCTCGACACTGAAGCTTTCTTT | CASSLGLDTEAFF | NA | TRBJ1-1 | TRBV11-3 | NA
TGTGCCAGCAGTCCTGCGGGGGGGCCTTGGCAAGAGACCCAGTACTTC | CASSPAGGPWQETQYF | TRBD2 | TRBJ2-5 | TRBV28 | once
TGTGCCTGGATAACGGGGGGGAACACCGGGGAGCTGTTTTTT | CAWITGGNTGELFF | TRBD2 | TRBJ2-2 | TRBV30 | NA
TGTGCCAGCAACACCAGGGTCCAAGAGACCCAGTACTTC | CASNTRVQETQYF | NA | TRBJ2-5 | TRBV2 | NA
TGTGCCAGCAGCTTGATCGGGGACTATGGCTACACCTTC | CASSLIGDYGYTF | NA | TRBJ1-2 | TRBV5-4 | NA
TGTGCCAGCAGCGTAGGGGGAACAGGGGATTCACCCCTCCACTTT | CASSVGGTGDSPLHF | TRBD1 | TRBJ1-6 | TRBV9 | NA
TGTGCCAGCAGTTGGACTAGAATGTCGGTTGAGCAGTTCTTC | CASSWTRMSVEQFF | TRBD2 | TRBJ2-1 | TRBV27 | NA
TGCGCCAGCGGGGGGGACCCAGATACGCAGTATTTT | CASGGDPDTQYF | TRBD2 | TRBJ2-3 | TRBV10-1 | NA
TGTGCCAGGGAGGGGTATGGCTACACCTTC | CAREGYGYTF | NA | TRBJ1-2 | TRBV6-4 | NA
TGTGCCAGCAGCCGACTGACAGGGGGCAAAGGTTCCGGGGAGCTGTTTTTT | CASSRLTGGKGSGELFF | TRBD1 | TRBJ2-2 | TRBV5-6 | NA